One sample yielded the 24 T cell receptor beta chains listed below, sequenced in a study of blood T cell repertoires in COVID-19. Method: immunoSEQ multiplex PCR; TCRdb's copy keeps in-frame clones and lacks some. The sample has fewer than 200,000 clones, roughly 80% seen once. The source material was PBMCs or T cells enriched from blood (not recorded which). These TCRs come from a woman in her forties or fifties who had recovered from COVID-19.

The gene calls are TRBV7-2 and TRBJ1-4, with a weak D call TRBD1 (6 bases). The CDR3 loop spans 14 amino acids. Germline lookup yields CDR1 SGHTA and CDR2 FQGNSA. V lost 5 bases and J 7 bases, leaving 14 bases between the germline ends. The DNA of the CDR3 is TGTGCCAGCAGCCCACAGGGCTTTGGTGAAAAACTGTTTTTT. It translates to CASSPQGFGEKLFF.

Only a few counts were recorded for this clone. The sample carries other DNA sequences with the same CDR3. The chain carries TRBV2 and TRBJ1-5; maybe TRBD1 (6 bases). V was trimmed by 6 bases and J by 5 bases, leaving 11 bases between them. CDR3 length equals 13 residues. Germline values: CDR1 SNHLY, CDR2 FYNNEI. In nucleotides, the CDR3 is TGTGCCAGCAGACAGGGTGAGGATCAGCCCCAGCATTTT. Translated: CASRQGEDQPQHF.

This clone has a handful of counts. The chain recombines TRBV20-1 with TRBJ2-1; D might be TRBD2 (6 bases). Trimming left V 3 bases short and J 1 base short, with 13 bases between. CDR1 and CDR2 from the germline V gene are DFQATT and SNEGSKA (reference sequence). The CDR3 totals 15 residues. The CDR3 is CSASSAGISYNEQFF. CDR3 coding DNA: TGCAGTGCTAGTTCGGCGGGAATTTCCTACAATGAGCAGTTCTTC.

The V call is TRBV15, the J call TRBJ2-3, with D possibly being TRBD2 (6 bases). Trimming took 1 base from V and 2 from J, leaving 13 bases between them. The length of the CDR3 is 16 residues. Germline CDR1 LNHNV, CDR2 YYDKDF (reference sequence). CDR3 DNA: TGTGCCACCAGCAGAGGCGGGGACTTGATCACAGATACGCAGTATTTT. It codes for CATSRGGDLITDTQYF. Combining the CDR3 with reference TRBV15 and TRBJ2-3 gives the whole variable domain DAMVIQNPRYQVTQFGKPVTLSCSQTLNHNVMYWYQQKSSQAPKLLFHYYDKDFNNEADTPDNFQSRRPNTSFCFLDIRSPGLGDTAMYLCATSRGGDLITDTQYFGPGTRLTVL.

A single count supports this clone. V usage is TRBV27 and J usage is TRBJ2-5; D might be TRBD1 (6 bases). The CDR3 consists of 14 residues. Germline CDR1 and CDR2: MNHEY and SMNVEV (reference sequence). Trimming took 3 bases from V and 3 from J, leaving 11 bases between them. The CDR3 region has the DNA TGTGCCAGCAGTTTGTCGGCAGGGGAAGAGACCCAGTACTTC. The encoded protein is CASSLSAGEETQYF.

This clone was observed a handful of times. This chain joins TRBV2 and TRBJ1-2; 9 positions agree with TRBD1. The CDR3 has 14 amino acids. Germline CDR1 SNHLY, CDR2 FYNNEI. J lost 4 bases, V lost 7 bases, and 7 bases had no gene match. The CDR3 region is CASITGTGIYGYTF. The CDR3 DNA reads as TGTGCCAGCATAACCGGGACAGGGATCTATGGCTACACCTTC.

The rearrangement uses TRBV18 and TRBJ2-3, with D maybe TRBD1 (6 bases). The V gene lost 5 bases and the J gene lost 2 bases, with 17 bases spanning the gap. Germline lookup yields CDR1 KGHSH and CDR2 LQKENI. The CDR3 length is 16 residues. The CDR3 DNA is TGTGCCAGCTCAGATCGGACCGGGACAACCACAGATACGCAGTATTTT. Its protein is CASSDRTGTTTDTQYF. Filled out from reference TRBV18 and TRBJ2-3, the complete variable domain reads NAGVMQNPRHLVRRRGQEARLRCSPMKGHSHVYWYRQLPEEGLKFMVYLQKENIIDESGMPKERFSAEFPKEGPSILRIQQVVRGDSAAYFCASSDRTGTTTDTQYFGPGTRLTVL.

The V gene is TRBV12-3 or TRBV12-4, the J gene TRBJ1-2; perhaps TRBD1 as D (5 bases). This CDR3 has 12 residues. Trimming took off 6 bases at V and 3 bases at J, with 8 bases between the two ends. The CDR3 sequence: CASSDSYYGYTF. Written as DNA, the CDR3 is TGTGCCAGCAGCGACAGCTACTATGGCTACACCTTC.

The chain couples TRBV28 to TRBJ2-7, with a tentative D call TRBD2 (7 bases). The CDR3 length is 15 residues. Germline V gene lookup returns CDR1 MDHEN and CDR2 SYDVKM. Trimming left V 6 bases short and J 0 bases short, with 15 bases between. CDR3 amino acids: CASSPRGGSSYEQYV. CDR3 coding DNA: TGTGCCAGCAGCCCCAGGGGAGGGAGCTCCTACGAGCAGTACGTC.

V gene TRBV27 combines with J gene TRBJ2-5; tentatively, D is TRBD1 (6 bases). CDR3 size: 12 residues. Germline assignment: CDR1 MNHEY and CDR2 SMNVEV (reference sequence). V dropped 8 bases and J dropped 5 bases, with 12 bases sitting between them. This CDR3 is CASGRQVETQYF. The CDR3, as DNA: TGTGCCAGCGGTCGACAGGTGGAGACCCAGTACTTC.

This sequence joins TRBV28 and TRBJ1-1; unclear D gene. CDR1 and CDR2 (germline): MDHEN, SYDVKM. The CDR3 contains 13 residues. V shed 2 bases and J shed 0 bases, with 4 bases lying between them. The CDR3 region has the DNA TGTGCCAGCAGTTTACAGTTGAACACTGAAGCTTTCTTT. Amino acid sequence: CASSLQLNTEAFF.

This sequence joins TRBV7-2 and TRBJ1-1, with D possibly matching TRBD1 (6 bases). Germline V gives CDR1 SGHTA, CDR2 FQGNSA. V was pared by 5 bases and J by 4 bases, with 20 bases between. This CDR3 has 16 residues. The CDR3 sequence: CASSPRGGLWGTEAFF. Written as DNA, the CDR3 is TGTGCCAGCAGCCCCCGGGGGGGGCTGTGGGGCACTGAAGCTTTCTTT.

Here the CDR3 DNA reads TGTGCCAGCAGCTTAGGACTACTTGGAAACACCATATATTTT. Encoded protein: CASSLGLLGNTIYF. The chain recombines TRBV7-2 with TRBJ1-3; D is ambiguous. This CDR3 comprises 14 residues. Trimming stripped 1 base from V and 3 bases from J, with 7 bases between. Germline V gene data show CDR1 as SGHTA and CDR2 as FQGNSA.

V is TRBV18 and J is TRBJ1-6; 7 nucleotides agree with TRBD1. Germline-derived CDR1 and CDR2 are KGHSH and LQKENI. With V trimmed by 5 bases and J by 6 bases, 4 bases remained unmatched. This CDR3 region has 14 residues. The CDR3: CASSAGQLNSPLHF. CDR3 in DNA: TGTGCCAGCTCAGCGGGACAGCTTAATTCACCCCTCCACTTT.

The chain employs TRBV11-2 and TRBJ1-1; no clear D. CDR1 SGHAT and CDR2 FQNNGV come from the germline V gene. This CDR3 is built from 15 residues. Deletions cut 2 bases from V and 0 bases from J, with 10 bases between. CDR3 nucleotide sequence: TGTGCCAGCAGCTTAAGTGGCCAAATGAACACTGAAGCTTTCTTT. It translates to CASSLSGQMNTEAFF. Full variable domain (outside the CDR3, taken from reference TRBV11-2 and TRBJ1-1): EAGVAQSPRYKIIEKRQSVAFWCNPISGHATLYWYQQILGQGPKLLIQFQNNGVVDDSQLPKDRFSAERLKGVDSTLKIQPAKLEDSAVYLCASSLSGQMNTEAFFGQGTRLTVV.

This clone occurred many times. This chain connects TRBV11-2 to TRBJ1-2; TRBD1 aligns across 8 bases. J lost 6 bases, V lost 1 base, and 1 base had no gene match. CDR3 size: 13 residues. Germline V gene sequence: CDR1 SGHAT, CDR2 FQNNGV. The CDR3 sequence is CASSLGTGNGYTF. CDR3 nucleotide sequence: TGTGCCAGCAGCTTAGGGACAGGGAATGGCTACACCTTC.

The chain recombines TRBV9 with TRBJ1-2, with D unresolved. This CDR3 has 16 residues. The V gene's germline CDR1 is SGDLS and CDR2 YYNGEE. V was cut by 3 bases and J by 4 bases, with 19 bases left in between. The CDR3 sequence is CASSADPGLRGYGYTF. CDR3 nucleotide sequence: TGTGCCAGCAGCGCCGATCCGGGTCTGCGGGGCTATGGCTACACCTTC.

V is TRBV19 and J is TRBJ1-3; D unresolved. V lost 4 bases, J lost 0 bases, and 19 bases lay in between. The CDR3 has 18 residues. Germline values: CDR1 LNHDA, CDR2 SQIVND (reference sequence). CDR3 nucleotides: TGTGCCAGTAGTAAGCGTTGGGGTGCGGGGAGCTCTGGAAACACCATATATTTT. This gives the protein CASSKRWGAGSSGNTIYF.

This clone was observed a few times. V usage is TRBV7-9 and J usage is TRBJ1-2; D remains ambiguous. V was cut by 3 bases and J by 6 bases, with 17 bases left in between. The CDR3 has 15 amino acids. CDR1 is SEHNR, CDR2 FQNEAQ, per germline (reference sequence). The CDR3 is CASSLDGWELDGYTF. Written as DNA, the CDR3 is TGTGCCAGCAGCTTGGATGGGTGGGAGTTGGATGGCTACACCTTC.

The chain combines TRBV30 with TRBJ1-5, with TRBD1 matching over 7 bases. V dropped 1 base and J dropped 4; count of bases not matched to a gene: 10. The CDR3 is made up of 16 amino acids. CDR1 is GTSNPN and CDR2 is SVGIG in the germline V gene (reference sequence). CDR3 nucleotides: TGTGCCTGGAGTGGACGACAAGGGACAGTAAATCAGCCCCAGCATTTT. Its protein product is CAWSGRQGTVNQPQHF.

This clone appeared once. The chain is built from TRBV7-9 and TRBJ2-5; the match to TRBD1 covers 8 bases. V shed 1 base, J shed 4 bases, and the junction held 2 bases outside the gene matches. Germline CDR1 reads SEHNR; CDR2 reads FQNEAQ (reference sequence). The CDR3 spans 14 residues. CDR3 in DNA: TGTGCCAGCAGCTTAGGCACAGGGGGAGAGACCCAGTACTTC. This gives the protein CASSLGTGGETQYF.

The chain links TRBV7-9 to TRBJ1-1; 7 nucleotides match TRBD1. This CDR3 contains 14 residues. Per the germline V gene, CDR1 is SEHNR and CDR2 is FQNEAQ (reference sequence). V trimming: 3 bases; J trimming: 6 bases; junction bases outside the gene matches: 7. DNA for the CDR3: TGTGCCAGCAGCTTGAACAGGGGTCCGTCTGAAGCTTTCTTT. Protein sequence: CASSLNRGPSEAFF.

This chain connects TRBV7-8 to TRBJ1-3; D is unclear. The germline V and J ends were trimmed by 5 bases and 0 bases, with 14 bases remaining between them. The V gene's germline CDR1 is SGHVS and CDR2 FQNEAQ. This CDR3 is built from 16 residues. CDR3 DNA: TGTGCCAGCAGCCGATTGGGCCCGGTCTCTGGAAACACCATATATTTT. This encodes CASSRLGPVSGNTIYF.

This chain uses TRBV5-1 with TRBJ2-1, with TRBD1 matching 8 bases. There are 17 residues in the CDR3. After removal of 2 bases from V and 6 bases from J, the junction contained 13 bases not matched to a gene. Per germline, CDR1 SGHRS and CDR2 YFSETQ. The CDR3 here is CASSLNSGTGATNEQFF. The CDR3 DNA reads TGCGCCAGCAGCTTAAACTCCGGGACAGGAGCCACCAATGAGCAGTTCTTC.